A single sample gave rise to the 27 T cell receptor beta chains below, sequenced in a study of cytomegalovirus exposure and HLA in healthy donors. PCR involved 60 Vbeta and 13 Jbeta primers. This table comes from immunoSEQ multiplex PCR, and its TCRdb copy is limited to in-frame clones, with some not included. The sample holds about 89,000 clones; about 80% are singletons and the top ten take over 1.1%. The sequenced material came from PBMCs. These receptors originate from a male donor in good health and CMV-seronegative.

This chain joins TRBV19 and TRBJ1-1; 7 bases are a match to TRBD1. The germline gives CDR1 LNHDA, CDR2 SQIVND (reference sequence). This CDR3 has 14 amino acids. Trimming took 3 bases from V and 4 from J; bases not matched to a gene: 5. The CDR3 region has the DNA TGTGCCAGTAGTATTAGACAGGGCGGCACTGAAGCTTTCTTT. Translated, it gives CASSIRQGGTEAFF.

V and J are TRBV5-4 and TRBJ1-1; 7 bases align to TRBD1. CDR1 is SGHNT and CDR2 is YYREEE in the germline V gene (reference sequence). This CDR3 contains 16 residues. V shed 5 bases and J 1 base; nucleotides not matched to a gene: 11. CDR3 coding DNA: TGTGCCAGCAGTCCGACAGGGCCCACGGGGAACACTGAAGCTTTCTTT. Protein: CASSPTGPTGNTEAFF.

The chain links TRBV29-1 to TRBJ1-2; D gene uncertain. Germline V gene sequence: CDR1 SQVTM, CDR2 ANQGSEA. The CDR3 has 14 amino acids. Trimming shortened V by 3 bases and J by 3 bases, and 14 bases separated the two germline ends. Written as DNA, the CDR3 is TGCAGCGTTGAGGGCAGAGCTCTTGACTATGGCTACACCTTC. This sequence encodes CSVEGRALDYGYTF.

V is TRBV2 and J is TRBJ2-1; possible D gene TRBD2, 5 bases. The germline V gene has CDR1 SNHLY and CDR2 FYNNEI. V was clipped by 5 bases and J by 9 bases, with 17 bases between them. This CDR3 has 14 amino acids. The CDR3 coding sequence is TGTGCCAGCAGTCCAGCCCGAGGGCGGCTTGAGCAGTTCTTC. This codes for CASSPARGRLEQFF.

This clone has just a few counts. The rearrangement uses TRBV27 and TRBJ2-7, with TRBD1 identical over 12 bases. Germline lookup yields CDR1 MNHEY and CDR2 SMNVEV (reference sequence). The CDR3 covers 14 residues. With 2 bases clipped from V and 5 bases from J, the junction kept 1 base outside the gene matches. The CDR3: CASSLGTGGHEQYF. In DNA form, the CDR3 reads TGTGCCAGCAGTTTAGGGACAGGGGGCCACGAGCAGTACTTC.

The chain recombines TRBV4-3 with TRBJ2-6; D gene uncertain. Per the germline V gene, CDR1 is LGHNA and CDR2 is YSLEER. This CDR3 region has 17 residues. The V end was cut by 4 bases, the J end by 0 bases, with 13 bases between. The CDR3 protein is CASSPTRPGSGANVLTF. Here the CDR3 DNA reads TGCGCCAGCAGCCCGACGCGTCCAGGCTCTGGGGCCAACGTCCTGACTTTC.

The chain recombines TRBV19 with TRBJ1-5; D remains ambiguous. CDR3 size: 13 residues. Germline V gene sequence: CDR1 LNHDA, CDR2 SQIVND (reference sequence). V lost 4 bases and J 0 bases, leaving 4 bases between the germline ends. CDR3 nucleotide sequence: TGTGCCAGTAGTACCATTAGCAATCAGCCCCAGCATTTT. This sequence encodes CASSTISNQPQHF.

J is TRBJ1-1 and V is TRBV5-8, with 10 bases lining up with TRBD1. Trimming took 4 bases from V and 5 from J; bases not matched to a gene: 5. The CDR3 totals 14 residues. Germline-derived CDR1 and CDR2 are SGHTS and YDEGEE. CDR3 coding DNA: TGTGCCAGCAGCCCCGACAGGGGGCGGACTGAAGCTTTCTTT. Translated, it gives CASSPDRGRTEAFF.

The V gene is TRBV9, the J gene TRBJ1-1; D remains ambiguous. The V and J ends lost 4 bases and 3 bases respectively, with 16 bases between them. CDR1 is SGDLS and CDR2 is YYNGEE in the germline V gene. The CDR3 consists of 15 residues. The CDR3 region is CASSPRPGRDTEAFF. In DNA, the CDR3 is TGTGCCAGCAGCCCCCGGCCCGGGAGGGACACTGAAGCTTTCTTT. The full variable domain, its missing parts supplied by reference TRBV9 and TRBJ1-1, is DSGVTQTPKHLITATGQRVTLRCSPRSGDLSVYWYQQSLDQGLQFLIQYYNGEERAKGNILERFSAQQFPDLHSELNLSSLELGDSALYFCASSPRPGRDTEAFFGQGTRLTVV.

J is TRBJ1-5 and V is TRBV4-3; weak D call: TRBD1 (6 bases). The CDR3 covers 14 residues. CDR1 and CDR2 (germline): LGHNA, YSLEER. V lost 0 bases and J 11 bases, leaving 14 bases between the germline ends. The CDR3 region is CASSQETGGTSQHF. CDR3 bases: TGCGCCAGCAGCCAAGAGACAGGTGGGACCTCCCAGCATTTT.

V and J are TRBV19 and TRBJ2-3; no firm D call. The V end was cut by 4 bases, the J end by 9 bases, with 20 bases between. CDR1 and CDR2 (germline): LNHDA, SQIVND (reference sequence). This CDR3 contains 15 residues. For the CDR3, the DNA is TGTGCCAGTAGTAGCAGCCAACTACCCATATGGACGCAGTATTTT. Encoded protein: CASSSSQLPIWTQYF.

This clone came up a few times. The CDR3 sequence is CASLRPGTGVGTYEQYF. As DNA, the CDR3 is TGTGCCAGCTTACGTCCCGGGACAGGGGTCGGAACCTACGAGCAGTACTTC. V gene TRBV2 combines with J gene TRBJ2-7; 10 bases agree with TRBD1. CDR3 length equals 17 residues. The germline CDR1 and CDR2 sequences are SNHLY and FYNNEI. Germline trimming cut 8 bases from V and 2 bases from J; bases unmatched to any gene: 15.

This clone came up a few times. The genes are TRBV20-1 and TRBJ1-2; the D gene is possibly TRBD1 (6 bases). The CDR3 length is 11 residues. With 6 bases removed from V and 4 bases from J, the gap between germline ends came to 9 bases. Germline V lookup: CDR1 DFQATT, CDR2 SNEGSKA (reference sequence). The CDR3 DNA is TGCAGTGCATCAGGGGTCTATGGCTACACCTTC. As protein: CSASGVYGYTF.

The V call is TRBV10-1, the J call TRBJ2-1; perhaps TRBD1 as D (5 bases). Trimming took 5 bases from V and 9 from J, leaving 17 bases between them. Germline V gives CDR1 WNHNN, CDR2 SYGVQD (reference sequence). The CDR3 extends over 14 amino acids. CDR3 sequence: CASSRQRQSPEQFF. The CDR3 nucleotides are TGCGCCAGCAGTCGACAAAGACAGTCCCCTGAGCAGTTCTTC.

The rearrangement uses TRBV10-3 and TRBJ2-2; weak D call: TRBD2 (6 bases). V was trimmed by 10 bases and J by 8 bases, leaving 8 bases between them. The CDR3 runs to 10 residues. The germline gives CDR1 ENHRY, CDR2 SYGVKD. CDR3 nucleotide sequence: TGTGCCACCCGGGGGGGGGAGCTGTTTTTT. It encodes CATRGGELFF.

The V gene is TRBV5-5, the J gene TRBJ2-7; perhaps TRBD2 as D (6 bases). This CDR3 is 14 amino acids long. The V gene's germline CDR1 is SGHKS and CDR2 YYEKEE (reference sequence). The V end was cut by 2 bases, the J end by 5 bases, with 14 bases between. In nucleotides, the CDR3 is TGTGCCAGCAGCTTTGGTGACGGAGGGGACGAGCAGTACTTC. Translated, it gives CASSFGDGGDEQYF.

The chain joins TRBV4-3 to TRBJ2-7; 9 bases match TRBD1. Germline values: CDR1 LGHNA, CDR2 YSLEER. V was pared by 1 base and J by 3 bases, with 7 bases of the junction left unmatched. CDR3 length: 16 residues. The CDR3: CASSQAGQGRNYEQYF. For the CDR3, the DNA is TGCGCCAGCAGCCAAGCCGGACAGGGGAGAAACTACGAGCAGTACTTC.

The V gene is TRBV5-1, the J gene TRBJ2-6, with 8 bases matching TRBD1. The CDR3 spans 15 residues. After removal of 4 bases from V and 2 bases from J, the junction contained 2 bases not matched to a gene. From germline, CDR1 is SGHRS and CDR2 YFSETQ. The CDR3 nucleotides are TGCGCCAGCAGCCAGGGGGCAGCTGGGGCCAACGTCCTGACTTTC. It codes for CASSQGAAGANVLTF.

This clone was found a few times. The chain joins TRBV19 to TRBJ2-1, with D tentatively TRBD1 (6 bases). V was shortened by 1 base and J by 4 bases, with 17 bases between the two germline ends. Germline lookup yields CDR1 LNHDA and CDR2 SQIVND (reference sequence). The CDR3 extends over 17 amino acids. CDR3 sequence: CASSIGLRQVGYNEQFF. In DNA form, the CDR3 reads TGTGCCAGTAGTATAGGTCTCCGACAGGTCGGGTACAATGAGCAGTTCTTC.

The J gene is TRBJ1-2, the V gene TRBV2; D is possibly TRBD1 (5 bases). Germline V lookup: CDR1 SNHLY, CDR2 FYNNEI. V was pared by 8 bases and J by 4 bases, with 14 bases between. The CDR3 has 13 residues. In nucleotides, the CDR3 is TGTGCCAGCGGAGGGGTTTCCGGCTATGGCTACACCTTC. Amino acid sequence: CASGGVSGYGYTF.

The chain carries TRBV5-1 and TRBJ2-1; 7 bases line up with TRBD1. CDR1 and CDR2 (germline): SGHRS, YFSETQ. With V trimmed by 0 bases and J by 1 base, 7 bases remained unmatched. The CDR3 loop spans 17 amino acids. CDR3 loop: CASSLGDRVSSYNEQFF. As DNA, the CDR3 is TGCGCCAGCAGCTTGGGAGACAGGGTGAGTTCCTACAATGAGCAGTTCTTC.

This chain uses TRBV29-1 with TRBJ1-2, with a weak D call TRBD1 (5 bases). Trimming took off 0 bases at V and 8 bases at J, with 13 bases between the two ends. The length of the CDR3 is 13 residues. Per germline, CDR1 SQVTM and CDR2 ANQGSEA. For the CDR3, the DNA is TGCAGCGTTGAAGATAACGGGGGAGGGGGCTACACCTTC. Its protein is CSVEDNGGGGYTF.

This chain joins TRBV19 and TRBJ1-1; the match to TRBD1 covers 7 bases. The length of the CDR3 is 13 residues. CDR1 is LNHDA, CDR2 SQIVND, per germline (reference sequence). The trim removed 10 bases at V and 0 bases at J, leaving 5 bases unmatched. The CDR3 bases are TGTGCCACCGCGACAGGGTTGAACACTGAAGCTTTCTTT. Translated: CATATGLNTEAFF.

The chain employs TRBV13 and TRBJ1-4; no firm D call. Germline V CDR1 and CDR2: PRHDT, FYEKMQ (reference sequence). Trimming cost V 0 bases and J 11 bases, with 7 bases left between them. CDR3 size: 12 residues. The CDR3 nucleotides read TGTGCCAGCAGCTTAGGGGTCGGGAAACTGTTTTTT. Protein product: CASSLGVGKLFF.

The CDR3 loop is CASRLATGTLSGNTIYF. The DNA for the CDR3 is TGTGCCAGTAGACTTGCTACCGGGACACTTTCTGGAAACACCATATATTTT. J is TRBJ1-3 and V is TRBV19; D may be TRBD1 (6 bases). The length of the CDR3 is 17 residues. CDR1 LNHDA and CDR2 SQIVND come from the germline V gene (reference sequence). The V end lost 6 bases, the J end lost 1 base, and 19 bases lay between the germline ends.

The gene calls are TRBV5-6 and TRBJ2-7; 9 bases align to TRBD2. Per germline, CDR1 SGHDT and CDR2 YYEEEE. V shed 4 bases, J shed 4 bases, and the junction held 3 bases outside the gene matches. The CDR3 totals 13 residues. CDR3 in amino acids: CASSRLAVYEQYF. As DNA, the CDR3 is TGTGCCAGCAGCCGACTAGCGGTGTACGAGCAGTACTTC.

This chain joins TRBV11-3 and TRBJ2-4, with 7 nucleotides matching TRBD1. After removal of 5 bases from V and 5 bases from J, the junction contained 3 bases not matched to a gene. CDR1 SGHNT and CDR2 YENEEA come from the germline V gene. The CDR3 sequence is 13 residues long. Here the CDR3 reads CASSQGTENIQYF. In DNA form, the CDR3 reads TGTGCCAGCAGCCAGGGGACAGAAAACATTCAGTACTTC.